The 27 T cell receptor beta chains below come from one sample, sequenced in a study of a mutant IDH1 vaccine in newly diagnosed glioma. This sample's time point: week 47, end of study. Doses comprised 300 ug of mutant IDH1 20-mer peptide each, plus topical imiquimod. Their antigen targets remain unknown. The method was immunoSEQ multiplex PCR; TCRdb's version includes in-frame clones alone and lacks a portion of them. Among 40,000 to 50,000 clones listed, 82% were seen once. The sequences come from PBMCs, collected from a glioma patient whose treatment included an IDH1 peptide vaccine. The receptors here all came from a man between 18 and 29 years old with glioma. Some clones in this sample may be carry-over from other donors' samples.

The chain recombines TRBV5-1 with TRBJ1-1; 8 positions match TRBD1. V gave up 0 bases and J gave up 3 bases; unmatched junction bases: 4. The CDR3 spans 15 residues. CDR1 SGHRS and CDR2 YFSETQ come from the germline V gene. Here the CDR3 DNA reads TGCGCCAGCAGCTTGGCAGGGGGCGTCTACACTGAAGCTTTCTTT. Translated: CASSLAGGVYTEAFF.

The chain employs TRBV13 and TRBJ2-7, with D possibly being TRBD1 or TRBD2 (5 bases each). V gave up 4 bases and J gave up 7 bases, with 23 bases separating them. The CDR3 is made up of 16 amino acids. CDR1 PRHDT and CDR2 FYEKMQ come from the germline V gene (reference sequence). The CDR3 nucleotides read TGTGCCAGCAGCTCCGGGCTTCGGGACCTGATGAGGGAGCAGTACTTC. Protein product: CASSSGLRDLMREQYF. Combining the CDR3 with reference TRBV13 and TRBJ2-7 gives the whole variable domain AAGVIQSPRHLIKEKRETATLKCYPIPRHDTVYWYQQGPGQDPQFLISFYEKMQSDKGSIPDRFSAQQFSDYHSELNMSSLELGDSALYFCASSSGLRDLMREQYFGPGTRLTVT.

This chain uses TRBV29-1 with TRBJ2-4, with 12 bases lining up with TRBD2. The CDR3 contains 17 residues. The V segment lost 7 bases and the J segment 1 base; nucleotides outside the gene matches: 11. The germline CDR1 and CDR2 sequences are SQVTM and ANQGSEA. In nucleotides, the CDR3 is TGCAGCGCGGGAGGACTAGCGGGGTTCAACGCCAAAAACATTCAGTACTTC. Residues: CSAGGLAGFNAKNIQYF.

The CDR3 sequence: CASSFWGTQPQHF. DNA of the CDR3: TGTGCCAGCAGCTTTTGGGGAACTCAGCCCCAGCATTTT. The J gene is TRBJ1-5, the V gene TRBV5-6, with no clear D. Trimming left V 2 bases short and J 6 bases short, with 9 bases between. Germline V gene data show CDR1 as SGHDT and CDR2 as YYEEEE. The CDR3 covers 13 residues.

The rearrangement uses TRBV5-1 and TRBJ2-7; D might be TRBD1 (6 bases). Trimming took off 6 bases at V and 2 bases at J, with 18 bases between the two ends. Germline CDR1 and CDR2: SGHRS and YFSETQ. CDR3 length: 15 amino acids. The CDR3 sequence: CASKPPGQAPYEQYF. The CDR3 DNA sequence: TGCGCCAGCAAACCCCCGGGACAAGCTCCCTACGAGCAGTACTTC.

CDR3: CASSLERVGYGYTF. The CDR3 DNA reads TGTGCCAGCAGCTTGGAAAGGGTTGGCTATGGCTACACCTTC. V is TRBV5-4 and J is TRBJ1-2, with D hard to call. This CDR3 region has 14 residues. The germline gives CDR1 SGHNT, CDR2 YYREEE (reference sequence). V dropped 0 bases and J dropped 4 bases, with 10 bases sitting between them.

V and J are TRBV5-8 and TRBJ1-3, with TRBD1 identical over 10 bases. The trim removed 3 bases at V and 5 bases at J, leaving 2 bases unmatched. The germline CDR1 and CDR2 sequences are SGHTS and YDEGEE. The CDR3 length is 14 residues. Here the CDR3 DNA reads TGTGCCAGCAGCTCGGGACAGGGGAGAAACACCATATATTTT. Protein sequence: CASSSGQGRNTIYF.

The genes are TRBV6-6 and TRBJ1-1; D call uncertain. The CDR3 length is 14 residues. Germline V CDR1 and CDR2: MNHNY, SVGAGI (reference sequence). V lost 0 bases to trimming and J lost 1 base, with 6 bases between them. The CDR3 is CASSYSPGNTEAFF. The DNA for the CDR3 is TGTGCCAGCAGTTACTCTCCGGGGAACACTGAAGCTTTCTTT.

The chain joins TRBV19 to TRBJ2-7; perhaps TRBD2 as D (6 bases). Trimming removed 5 bases at V and 3 bases at J, with 17 bases between. This CDR3 comprises 15 residues. Looked up from germline, CDR1 is LNHDA and CDR2 is SQIVND (reference sequence). This chain's CDR3 is CASSLLSGAGYEQYF. The DNA of the CDR3 is TGTGCCAGTAGTCTCCTCTCGGGAGCCGGCTACGAGCAGTACTTC.

The chain carries TRBV6-5 and TRBJ1-1; no reliable D call. Trimming stripped 2 bases from V and 4 bases from J, with 11 bases between. Per the germline V gene, CDR1 is MNHEY and CDR2 is SVGAGI. The CDR3 contains 14 residues. The CDR3 protein is CASSYPGVTTEAFF. The CDR3 DNA reads as TGTGCCAGCAGTTACCCGGGCGTGACCACTGAAGCTTTCTTT.

The V call is TRBV30, the J call TRBJ1-2; 9 bases match TRBD1. The CDR3 is made up of 15 amino acids. Trimming at V came to 3 bases and at J to 1 base, leaving 6 bases not matched to a gene. Per germline, CDR1 GTSNPN and CDR2 SVGIG (reference sequence). CDR3 in amino acids: CAWRVTGGYNYGYTF. The CDR3 DNA follows: TGTGCCTGGAGGGTAACAGGGGGCTATAACTATGGCTACACCTTC.

The chain joins TRBV5-6 to TRBJ1-5, with D perhaps TRBD1 (5 bases). In germline, CDR1 is SGHDT, CDR2 YYEEEE. The V and J ends lost 4 bases and 7 bases respectively, with 21 bases between them. The CDR3 has 16 residues. Here the CDR3 DNA reads TGTGCCAGCAGCACTACACTGGGACCGCTCGGCCAGCCCCAGCATTTT. This translates into CASSTTLGPLGQPQHF.

The chain joins TRBV7-9 to TRBJ1-2; D is uncertain. V dropped 4 bases and J dropped 6 bases, with 9 bases sitting between them. CDR1 is SEHNR and CDR2 is FQNEAQ in the germline V gene (reference sequence). This CDR3 has 12 amino acids. The CDR3 DNA reads as TGTGCCAGCAGCTCTCGGACGGATGGCTACACCTTC. Amino acids: CASSSRTDGYTF.

The rearrangement joins TRBV5-1 to TRBJ1-1; D is perhaps TRBD1 (6 bases). This CDR3 spans 16 amino acids. V was shortened by 4 bases and J by 1 base, with 17 bases between the two germline ends. Germline CDR1 reads SGHRS; CDR2 reads YFSETQ. The CDR3 DNA reads as TGCGCCAGCAGCCCCCGGGGGCCCGGCTCGAACACTGAAGCTTTCTTT. This codes for CASSPRGPGSNTEAFF.

V is TRBV19 and J is TRBJ1-5, with 7 nucleotides matching TRBD1. This CDR3 comprises 13 residues. V was clipped by 6 bases and J by 7 bases; unmatched bases: 6. In germline, CDR1 is LNHDA, CDR2 SQIVND (reference sequence). The CDR3 bases are TGTGCCAGTAGGGGAGGGGGCCGGCAGCCCCAGCATTTT. Protein product: CASRGGGRQPQHF.

The genes are TRBV29-1 and TRBJ2-1, with TRBD2 matching 13 bases. The CDR3 loop spans 18 amino acids. CDR1 and CDR2 (germline): SQVTM, ANQGSEA. The junction had 11 bases not matched to a gene; V was cut back by 0 bases and J by 6 bases. CDR3 in amino acids: CSVEDLQLAGGPFNEQFF. CDR3 coding DNA: TGCAGCGTTGAAGATCTTCAACTAGCGGGAGGGCCCTTCAATGAGCAGTTCTTC.

There are a few counts of this clone. The V and J genes are TRBV30 and TRBJ1-2; tentatively, D is TRBD1 (5 bases). CDR3 size: 12 residues. Germline CDR1 reads GTSNPN; CDR2 reads SVGIG (reference sequence). V lost 2 bases to trimming and J lost 5 bases, with 9 bases between them. The CDR3 is CAWSNQGYGYTF. The CDR3 DNA reads TGTGCCTGGAGTAATCAGGGATATGGCTACACCTTC.

V usage is TRBV4-3 and J usage is TRBJ2-7; TRBD1 is a possible D gene (6 bases). The germline CDR1 and CDR2 sequences are LGHNA and YSLEER. The length of the CDR3 is 15 residues. The V end was cut by 0 bases, the J end by 0 bases, with 9 bases between. DNA of the CDR3: TGCGCCAGCAGCCAAGATCCAGGGGACTCCTACGAGCAGTACTTC. It is translated as CASSQDPGDSYEQYF.

This clone was seen only once. This rearrangement joins TRBV18 to TRBJ1-1; the D is unclear. Trimming took 0 bases from V and 2 from J, leaving 4 bases between them. CDR1 is KGHSH and CDR2 is LQKENI in the germline V gene. The CDR3 length is 13 residues. CDR3 DNA: TGTGCCAGCTCACCACCGGCAAACACTGAAGCTTTCTTT. Translation gives CASSPPANTEAFF.

The chain joins TRBV6-1 to TRBJ2-1; tentative D call: TRBD2 (6 bases). The CDR3 length is 14 residues. V was clipped by 10 bases and J by 7 bases, with 20 bases between them. Germline-derived CDR1 and CDR2 are MNHNS and SASEGT. Written as DNA, the CDR3 is TGTGCCACCTTCGCGGGGCGCCAAATTAATGAGCAGTTCTTC. As protein: CATFAGRQINEQFF.

The chain is built from TRBV28 and TRBJ1-1; maybe TRBD1 (6 bases). Germline V gives CDR1 MDHEN, CDR2 SYDVKM. Trimming took 5 bases from V and 4 from J, leaving 17 bases between them. The CDR3 totals 15 residues. CDR3 nucleotide sequence: TGTGCCAGCAGTCCGCCCGGACAGTGGATCACTGAAGCTTTCTTT. Amino acid sequence: CASSPPGQWITEAFF.

J is TRBJ2-1 and V is TRBV5-8; D possibly corresponds to TRBD1 (5 bases). Trimming shortened V by 3 bases and J by 4 bases, and 8 bases separated the two germline ends. This CDR3 comprises 13 residues. CDR1 and CDR2 (germline): SGHTS, YDEGEE. CDR3 sequence reads: CASSYDSYNEQFF. CDR3 nucleotide sequence: TGTGCCAGCAGCTACGACAGTTACAATGAGCAGTTCTTC. Full variable domain (outside the CDR3, taken from reference TRBV5-8 and TRBJ2-1): EAGVTQSPTHLIKTRGQQATLRCSPISGHTSVYWYQQALGLGLQFLLWYDEGEERNRGNFPPRFSGRQFPNYSSELNVNALELEDSALYLCASSYDSYNEQFFGPGTRLTVL.

This chain links TRBV19 with TRBJ2-5; D call uncertain. The length of the CDR3 is 12 residues. The V gene lost 3 bases and the J gene lost 0 bases, with 2 bases spanning the gap. Germline V CDR1 and CDR2: LNHDA, SQIVND (reference sequence). The CDR3 sequence is CASSMDQETQYF. CDR3 DNA: TGTGCCAGTAGTATGGACCAAGAGACCCAGTACTTC.

J is TRBJ1-5 and V is TRBV4-3; possible D gene TRBD1, 6 bases. With 3 bases removed from V and 7 bases from J, the gap between germline ends came to 13 bases. The CDR3 length is 14 residues. Germline CDR1 and CDR2: LGHNA and YSLEER. DNA of the CDR3: TGCGCCAGCAGCCACGGTAGGGGGTTGCAGCCCCAGCATTTT. Its protein is CASSHGRGLQPQHF.

This clone has a single count. The chain is built from TRBV18 and TRBJ2-5; possibly TRBD1 or TRBD2 for D (5 bases each). The V gene lost 6 bases and the J gene lost 3 bases, with 14 bases spanning the gap. This CDR3 region has 14 residues. The germline gives CDR1 KGHSH, CDR2 LQKENI. The CDR3 reads CASSRGAGKETQYF. CDR3 in DNA: TGTGCCAGCTCGAGAGGGGCAGGGAAAGAGACCCAGTACTTC.

A word on this clone: The CDR3 does not close with the conserved phenylalanine or tryptophan, likely indicating a read error. It is unclear where the CDR3 begins or ends on the DNA, so no DNA is shown, and the CDR3 is as TCRdb lists it. V and J are TRBV7-9 and TRBJ1-1; the table's D call TRBD1 went unverified against the DNA. The germline gives CDR1 SEHNR, CDR2 FQNEAQ (reference sequence). The CDR3 contains 11 residues when both ends are counted. The CDR3 region is CASSKRDSLTV.

This chain connects TRBV7-8 to TRBJ1-1; D perhaps matches TRBD1 (5 bases). Trimming removed 4 bases from V and 6 bases from J, with 12 bases in between. Looked up from germline, CDR1 is SGHVS and CDR2 is FQNEAQ. This CDR3 has 13 amino acids. In DNA, the CDR3 is TGTGCCAGCAGCTCGGCCCCCAGGGCTGAAGCTTTCTTT. The encoded protein is CASSSAPRAEAFF.